The entry below gives a single TCR beta chain sequence along with its context. Its antigen is not identified. CDR3 length equals 15 residues. V gave up 6 bases and J gave up 0 bases; unmatched junction bases: 5. CDR1 and CDR2 from the germline V gene are SNHLY and FYNNEI. The data originate from a study of type 1 and type 2 diabetes patients. Study as a whole: The cohort mixed type 1 diabetes, type 2 diabetes and nondiabetic donors. Whole-study findings and limits: Type 1 diabetes repertoires were significantly less diverse than type 2 diabetes ones.

Amplification started from genomic DNA. Amplification of the beta chain CDR3 used 30 forward and 13 reverse multiplex primers. TCRdb redid the calling of the multiplex PCR reads with MiXCR, one entry per CDR3 protein. The data show about 250,000 distinct CDR3 sequences, around 47% seen once. This clonotype was sampled from a man between 18 and 29 years old with type 2 diabetes. Sequenced sample: peripheral blood mononuclear cells (PBMCs). The chain has TRBV2 and TRBJ2-5, with TRBD1 matching 9 bases. The CDR3 nucleotides are TGTGCCAGCAGCTGGGGACAGGGCCACCAAGAGACCCAGTACTTC. This gives the protein CASSWGQGHQETQYF.